This T cell receptor beta chain came from a study of cytomegalovirus exposure and HLA in healthy donors. Whole-study results and caveats: Later analysis associated a missense DCLRE1C variant with TCR beta V- and J-gene trimming. Solely CMV serostatus was available to characterize immune exposure.

CDR3 size: 15 residues. Trimming stripped 5 bases from V and 6 bases from J, with 19 bases between. Germline CDR1 reads SGHVS; CDR2 reads FNYEAQ. On this clone itself: Its antigen remains unidentified.

In the PCR, 60 Vbeta and 13 Jbeta primers were used. TCRdb's copy holds only in-frame clones and misses some; the assay was immunoSEQ multiplex PCR. The table includes some 120,000 clones, more than 80% detected once. This cohort consisted of healthy bone marrow donors. This clonotype was sampled from a middle-aged man in good health and CMV-seronegative. Sequencing was carried out using PBMCs. V and J are TRBV7-6 and TRBJ1-1, with a tentative D call TRBD1 (5 bases). This CDR3 is CASSNWGRKGPEAFF. In nucleotides, the CDR3 is TGTGCCAGCAGCAATTGGGGGAGGAAGGGCCCTGAAGCTTTCTTT.